This T cell receptor beta chain was obtained from a study of shared clonotypes between healthy human individuals. Study as a whole: Per donor, three plates held CD4 naive cells, three held CD4 memory, two held CD8 naive and one held CD8 memory.

Measured with immunoSEQ multiplex PCR; TCRdb has only the in-frame clones, and not every one. The repertoire holds about 190,000 clones, 65% to 80% seen once, with about 10% in the top ten. A few counts support this clone. Germline V lookup: CDR1 SGHAT, CDR2 FQNNGV. Deletions cut 0 bases from V and 0 bases from J, with 8 bases between. This CDR3 comprises 15 residues. This clonotype was obtained from a man in his thirties or forties in good health. Sequences were obtained from memory CD4+ T cells sorted from blood. The sample's subset: CD45RA-negative fraction. V usage is TRBV11-2 and J usage is TRBJ2-5; D gene unclear. The CDR3 DNA follows: TGTGCCAGCAGCTTAGATCACGGGTACCAAGAGACCCAGTACTTC. Translating it yields CASSLDHGYQETQYF.